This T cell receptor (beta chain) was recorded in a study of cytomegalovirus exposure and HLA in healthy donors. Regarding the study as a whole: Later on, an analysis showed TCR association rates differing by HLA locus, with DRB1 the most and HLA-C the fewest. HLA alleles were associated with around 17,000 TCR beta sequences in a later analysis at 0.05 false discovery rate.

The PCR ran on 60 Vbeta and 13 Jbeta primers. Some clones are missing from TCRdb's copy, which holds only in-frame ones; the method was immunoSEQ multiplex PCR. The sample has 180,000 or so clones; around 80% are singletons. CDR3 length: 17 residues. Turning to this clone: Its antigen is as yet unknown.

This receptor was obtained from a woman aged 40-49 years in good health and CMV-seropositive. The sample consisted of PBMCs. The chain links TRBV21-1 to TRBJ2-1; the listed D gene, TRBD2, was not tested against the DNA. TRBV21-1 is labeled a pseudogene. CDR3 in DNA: TGTGCCAGCAGCATTTCCTCTGGGGAGGTCCTTCCTAATGAGCAGTTCTTC. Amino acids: CASSISSGEVLPNEQFF.